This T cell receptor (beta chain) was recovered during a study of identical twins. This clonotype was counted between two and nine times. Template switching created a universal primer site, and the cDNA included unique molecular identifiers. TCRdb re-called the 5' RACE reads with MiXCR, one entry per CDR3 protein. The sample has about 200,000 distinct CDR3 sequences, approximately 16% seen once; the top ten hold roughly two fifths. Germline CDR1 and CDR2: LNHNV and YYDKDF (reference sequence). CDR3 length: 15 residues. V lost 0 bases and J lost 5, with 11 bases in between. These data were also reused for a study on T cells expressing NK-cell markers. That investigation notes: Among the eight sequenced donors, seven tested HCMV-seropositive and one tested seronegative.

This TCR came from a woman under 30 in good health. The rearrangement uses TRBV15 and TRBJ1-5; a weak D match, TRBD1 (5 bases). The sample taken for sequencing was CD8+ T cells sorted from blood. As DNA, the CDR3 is TGTGCCACCAGCAGAGATGGGGGATCCCATCAGCCCCAGCATTTT. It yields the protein CATSRDGGSHQPQHF.